Below, 10 T cell receptor beta chains from the same sample are listed, as sequenced in a study. TCRdb re-analysed the 5' RACE reads in MiXCR, keeping a single row per CDR3 protein. The sample has tens of thousands of distinct CDR3 sequences; about 31% are singletons. Sequencing was done on a sample of tumor-infiltrating naive CD4+ T cells sorted from the breast tumor. Stated subset: naive CD4+ T cells, CD4+CD45RA+CD25-. These receptors all stem from a female donor with breast cancer.

This clonotype was detected only a few times. The chain joins TRBV4-1 to TRBJ1-4, with TRBD1 as a possible D gene (6 bases). Looked up from germline, CDR1 is MGHRA and CDR2 is YSYEKL. V dropped 3 bases and J dropped 8 bases, with 16 bases sitting between them. CDR3 length: 15 amino acids. CDR3 bases: TGCGCCAGCAGCCAGGGCGACAGGCGGGACGAAAAACTGTTTTTT. Its translation: CASSQGDRRDEKLFF.

In the case of this clonotype: A much bigger clone sits one base away, suggesting this may be a read error. The chain joins TRBV20-1 to TRBJ2-7; 8 bases fit TRBD2. Germline V gene lookup returns CDR1 DFQATT and CDR2 SNEGSKA (reference sequence). V was clipped by 6 bases and J by 3 bases; unmatched bases: 10. This CDR3 has 14 residues. CDR3 sequence (DNA): TGCAGTGCCAGGGGACTAGTGGGACTCTACGAGCAGTACTTC. Amino acids: CSARGLVGLYEQYF.

The chain employs TRBV12-5 and TRBJ2-1, with TRBD2 matching 11 bases. In germline, CDR1 is LGHNT, CDR2 FRNRAP. This CDR3 spans 16 amino acids. The V gene end was trimmed by 0 bases and the J gene end by 4 bases; junction bases not matched to a gene: 2. CDR3 residues: CASGLVTSGSYNEQFF. In DNA form, the CDR3 reads TGTGCTAGTGGTTTGGTAACTAGCGGGAGTTACAATGAGCAGTTCTTC.

This clonotype was seen at least ten times. CDR3 bases: TGCAGTGCGGGACTAGCGGGAGTGGGGCAGTTCTTC. Its translation: CSAGLAGVGQFF. The gene calls are TRBV20-1 and TRBJ2-1; TRBD2 aligns across 14 bases. The CDR3 spans 12 residues. CDR1 is DFQATT and CDR2 is SNEGSKA in the germline V gene (reference sequence). Trimming at V came to 6 bases and at J to 12 bases, leaving 4 bases not matched to a gene.

By frequency in the sample, this clonotype is medium-sized. V is TRBV7-3 and J is TRBJ1-1; D call uncertain. The CDR3 sequence is 13 residues long. Per germline, CDR1 SGHTA and CDR2 FQGTGA. The V end was cut by 5 bases, the J end by 4 bases, with 11 bases between. The CDR3 region is CASSPSEITEAFF. Written as DNA, the CDR3 is TGTGCCAGCAGCCCCTCAGAAATCACTGAAGCTTTCTTT.

V and J are TRBV11-2 and TRBJ1-1; 7 nucleotides align to TRBD1. The CDR3 runs 16 residues. CDR1 is SGHAT and CDR2 is FQNNGV in the germline V gene. J was trimmed by 3 bases and V by 1 base; bases with no gene match: 8. The CDR3 sequence is CASSLGTQGSDTEAFF. CDR3 nucleotides: TGTGCCAGCAGCTTAGGCACACAGGGGTCGGACACTGAAGCTTTCTTT.

The chain carries TRBV5-1 and TRBJ2-1, with 10 bases aligning to TRBD1. The length of the CDR3 is 14 residues. The junction had 4 bases not matched to a gene; V was cut back by 1 base and J by 9 bases. CDR1 is SGHRS and CDR2 is YFSETQ in the germline V gene. In DNA form, the CDR3 reads TGCGCCAGCAGCTTGAGACAGGGGGCGAGTGAGCAGTTCTTC. Encoded protein: CASSLRQGASEQFF.

This clonotype was seen ten or more times. The gene calls are TRBV12-5 and TRBJ2-7; D ambiguous. The germline V gene encodes CDR1 LGHNT and CDR2 FRNRAP. CDR3 length: 17 amino acids. Trimming cost V 0 bases and J 0 bases, with 15 bases left between them. CDR3 coding DNA: TGTGCTAGTGGTTTGGTAGTTCCCGGAGTGTTCTCCTACGAGCAGTACTTC. Amino acids: CASGLVVPGVFSYEQYF. Looking up the rest from reference TRBV12-5 and TRBJ2-7 gives the full variable domain: DARVTQTPRHKVTEMGQEVTMRCQPILGHNTVFWYRQTMMQGLELLAYFRNRAPLDDSGMPKDRFSAEMPDATLATLKIQPSEPRDSAVYFCASGLVVPGVFSYEQYFGPGTRLTVT.

On this clonotype itself: Germline and junction disagree at one end, which may indicate a read error. V is TRBV20-1 and J is TRBJ2-4, with a weak D call TRBD1 (6 bases). The CDR3 consists of 15 residues. Germline V lookup: CDR1 DFQATT, CDR2 SNEGSKA (reference sequence). The CDR3 sequence: CSARARSAGASIQHF. DNA for the CDR3: TGCAGTGCTAGAGCCCGGTCGGCAGGGGCTAGCATTCAGCACTTC.

CDR3 sequence reads: CASSLDRDSPLHF. The CDR3 nucleotides are TGTGCCAGCAGTTTGGACAGAGATTCACCCCTCCACTTT. The rearrangement links TRBV2 to TRBJ1-6, with D possibly being TRBD1 (6 bases). This CDR3 has 13 amino acids. CDR1 is SNHLY and CDR2 is FYNNEI in the germline V gene. Trimming cost V 5 bases and J 8 bases, with 10 bases left between them.